The entry below describes one TCR beta chain. The RNA, about 0.45 to 1 ug, was put through reverse transcription using random hexamers. Multiplex PCR with immunoSEQ amplified the TCR beta CDR3 across 54 Vbeta and 13 Jbeta. In TCRdb, the immunoSEQ multiplex PCR reads were re-called with MiXCR into one record per CDR3 protein. Here the sample spans about 180,000 distinct CDR3 sequences, about 96% being singletons. These data originate in a study of CD8 T cells in Susac syndrome. The germline V gene encodes CDR1 SQVTM and CDR2 ANQGSEA. V was cut by 2 bases and J by 5 bases, with 7 bases left in between. CDR3 length equals 11 residues. Bulk CD8+ and CD4+ cells came from magnetic negative isolation; CD8+ TEMRA by FACS.

The chain combines TRBV29-1 with TRBJ2-7; no definite D call. What was sequenced was CD4+ T cells from PBMCs. The receptor's source is a human donor with Susac syndrome. CDR3 loop: CSVESPDEQYF. The CDR3 DNA is TGCAGCGTTGAAAGCCCTGACGAGCAGTACTTC.